This T cell receptor (beta chain) derives from a study of radiation and T cells in renal cell carcinoma. Across the study: Nephrectomy followed 15 Gy stereotactic body radiation by 4 weeks.

The germline gives CDR1 SGHTA, CDR2 FQGNSA. The CDR3 spans 13 residues. The V end lost 5 bases, the J end lost 5 bases, and 12 bases lay between the germline ends. Turning to this clone: Its antigen is unknown.

Time point indicated: blood 2 weeks post-SBRT. Treatment of the sample: 15 Gy SBRT to primary tumor, nephrectomy 4 weeks later. Produced via immunoSEQ multiplex PCR; TCRdb's table is partial and in-frame only. The table lists tens of thousands of clones, approximately 86% of them singletons. Study results and limitations: Pretreatment tumor biopsies were lacking, so baseline clonotypes are unknown. From baseline, blood top tumor clonotypes peaked at 2 weeks post-radiation.

The material sequenced was blood, taken from a patient whose treatment included radiotherapy and nephrectomy. The source is a woman aged 50 to 60 with renal cell carcinoma. The chain employs TRBV7-2 and TRBJ2-5; D is ambiguous. CDR3 DNA: TGTGCCAGCAGCAGCAGAAAAGGGGAGACCCAGTACTTC. Encoded protein: CASSSRKGETQYF.